The present TCR beta chain was sequenced within a study of Graves' ophthalmopathy and Graves' hyperthyroidism. Findings of the study overall: Most expanded thyroid clonotypes above 0.001 frequency also appeared in blood.

Patients in the hyperthyroidism group, adults aged 18 to 65, were newly diagnosed, under 2 months' duration. No donor had other autoimmune disease, uncontrolled infection, pregnancy or lactation. The diagnosis was founded upon clinical symptoms, serum thyroxine, TRAb, thyroid ultrasound and orbital computed tomography. As for this clonotype: The antigen remains unidentified.

For repertoire sequencing, the TCR beta CDR3 regions were amplified from RNA transcripts. First-round RT-PCR with HTBI primers preceded a second-round multiplex PCR. TCRdb redid the calling of the multiplex PCR reads with MiXCR, one entry per CDR3 protein. The sample records some 1.1 million distinct CDR3 sequences, about 35% being singletons. There are 11 residues in the CDR3. Germline lookup yields CDR1 KGHSH and CDR2 LQKENI. Trimming removed 4 bases from V and 9 bases from J, with 9 bases in between. Material for sequencing was peripheral blood or thyroid tissue (not recorded which). The TCR originated in an adult man with Graves' hyperthyroidism. V and J are TRBV18 and TRBJ1-1, with unresolved D. The CDR3: CASSHGDKAFF. In DNA, the CDR3 is TGTGCCAGCTCACACGGAGATAAAGCTTTCTTT.